This T cell receptor beta chain derives from a study of shared clonotypes between healthy human individuals. V was shortened by 0 bases and J by 4 bases, with 13 bases between the two germline ends. The length of the CDR3 is 15 residues. Germline V CDR1 and CDR2: SGDLS, YYNGEE. Study results and limitations: A generally larger estimated richness was seen in naive subsets than in memory subsets. Non-shared clonotypes showed lower generation probabilities than clonotypes common to all four donors. Sharing across four donors was highest in naive CD4 (roughly 5%) and lowest in memory CD8 (approximately 0.4%).

Some clones are missing from TCRdb's copy, which holds only in-frame ones; the method was immunoSEQ multiplex PCR. The sample lists roughly 300,000 clones; roughly 84% were seen once. Comments on this clone: Antigen: not known.

The chain is built from TRBV9 and TRBJ1-2; a possible D gene is TRBD1 (5 bases). Material: memory CD8+ T cells sorted from blood. As for subset: CD45RO+ cells pooled with CCR7-negative TemRA cells. The sequence was collected from a man younger than 35 in good health. The CDR3 coding sequence is TGTGCCAGCAGCGTAGCGGGACGGGGCCTCTATGGCTACACCTTC. It codes for CASSVAGRGLYGYTF.